This T cell receptor (beta chain) was captured in a study of cytomegalovirus exposure and HLA in healthy donors. Germline V gene lookup returns CDR1 LNHNV and CDR2 YYDKDF (reference sequence). The CDR3 is 12 residues long. V dropped 8 bases and J dropped 0 bases, with 7 bases sitting between them. Use of 60 Vbeta and 13 Jbeta primers characterized the PCR. The table came from immunoSEQ multiplex PCR; TCRdb's copy has only in-frame clones and leaves some out. Of roughly 180,000 clones listed, roughly a tenth are singletons. The sequence was collected from a woman aged 25 to 45 in good health and CMV-seropositive. The chain joins TRBV15 to TRBJ1-1; no clear D. The specimen was PBMCs. CDR3 amino acids: CATADMNTEAFF. The DNA of the CDR3 is TGTGCCACCGCCGACATGAACACTGAAGCTTTCTTT.